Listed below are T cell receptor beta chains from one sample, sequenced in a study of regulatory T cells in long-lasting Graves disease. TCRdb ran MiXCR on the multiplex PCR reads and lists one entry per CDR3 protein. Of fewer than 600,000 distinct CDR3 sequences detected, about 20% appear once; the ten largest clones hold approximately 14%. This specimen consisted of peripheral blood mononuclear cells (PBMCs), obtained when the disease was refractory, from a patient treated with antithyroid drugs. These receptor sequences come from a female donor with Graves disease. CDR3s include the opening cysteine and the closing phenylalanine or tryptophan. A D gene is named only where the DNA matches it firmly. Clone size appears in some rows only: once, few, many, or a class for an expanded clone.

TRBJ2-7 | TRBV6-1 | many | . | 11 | CASRLRNEQYF | TGTGCCAGCAGACTGAGGAACGAGCAGTACTTC
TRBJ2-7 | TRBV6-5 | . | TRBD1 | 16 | CASSYEGQTPVDEQYF | TGTGCCAGCAGTTACGAGGGACAGACCCCTGTGGACGAGCAGTACTTC
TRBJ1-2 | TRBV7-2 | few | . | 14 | CASSLAFIGYGYTF | TGTGCCAGCAGCTTAGCGTTCATAGGGTATGGCTACACCTTC
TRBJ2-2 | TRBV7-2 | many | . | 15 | CASSLVGANTGELFF | TGTGCCAGCAGCTTAGTCGGGGCGAACACCGGGGAGCTGTTTTTT
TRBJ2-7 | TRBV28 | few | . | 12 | CASSRYQEGQYF | TGTGCCAGCAGTCGATACCAGGAGGGGCAGTACTTC
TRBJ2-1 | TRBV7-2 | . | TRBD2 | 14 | CASSPWTSGNEQFF | TGTGCCAGCAGCCCCTGGACTAGCGGCAATGAGCAGTTCTTC
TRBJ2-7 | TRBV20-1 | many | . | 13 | CSARDAVSYEQYF | TGCAGTGCTAGAGATGCCGTGTCCTACGAGCAGTACTTC
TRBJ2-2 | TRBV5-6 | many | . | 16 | CASSLEVGPASGELFF | TGTGCCAGCAGCTTGGAGGTTGGCCCCGCGTCCGGGGAGCTGTTTTTT
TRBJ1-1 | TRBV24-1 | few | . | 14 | CATRGGAMNTEAFF | TGTGCCACCAGGGGGGGGGCCATGAACACTGAAGCTTTCTTT
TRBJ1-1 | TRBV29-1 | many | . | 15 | CSVEIGRVENTEAFF | TGCAGCGTTGAAATAGGGAGGGTGGAGAACACTGAAGCTTTCTTT
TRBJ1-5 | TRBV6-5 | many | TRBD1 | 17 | CASSYILRGQFNQPQHF | TGTGCCAGCAGTTACATTCTGAGGGGGCAGTTCAATCAGCCCCAGCATTTT
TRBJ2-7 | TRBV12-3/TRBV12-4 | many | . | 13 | CASSGTSAYEQYF | TGTGCCAGCAGCGGGACGTCAGCCTACGAGCAGTACTTC
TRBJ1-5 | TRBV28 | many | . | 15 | CASRYRLYSNQPQHF | TGTGCCAGCAGGTACAGGTTATATAGCAATCAGCCCCAGCATTTT
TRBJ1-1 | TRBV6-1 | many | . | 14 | CASSTTRENTEAFF | TGTGCCAGCAGTACGACAAGAGAGAACACTGAAGCTTTCTTT
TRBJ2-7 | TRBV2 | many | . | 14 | CASTGTGKGYEQYF | TGTGCCAGTACCGGTACAGGGAAAGGTTACGAGCAGTACTTC
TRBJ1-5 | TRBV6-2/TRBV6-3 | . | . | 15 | CASSYSTSSNQPQHF | TGTGCCAGCAGTTACTCGACAAGTAGCAATCAGCCCCAGCATTTT
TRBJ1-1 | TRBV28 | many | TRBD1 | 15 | CASSNRGPTNTEAFF | TGTGCCAGCAGTAACAGGGGGCCGACGAACACTGAAGCTTTCTTT
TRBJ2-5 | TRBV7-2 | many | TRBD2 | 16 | CASSLTGTSGQETQYF | TGTGCCAGCAGCTTAACTGGTACTAGCGGTCAAGAGACCCAGTACTTC
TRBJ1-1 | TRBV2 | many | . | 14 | CASSGPGRNTEAFF | TGTGCCAGCAGTGGTCCAGGGAGGAACACTGAAGCTTTCTTT
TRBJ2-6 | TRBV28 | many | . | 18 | CASSPTGTDRTGANVLTF | TGTGCCAGCAGTCCCACGGGGACTGACCGTACTGGGGCCAACGTCCTGACTTTC
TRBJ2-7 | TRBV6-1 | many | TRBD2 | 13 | CASSRGGTYEQYF | TGTGCCAGCAGCCGCGGGGGAACCTACGAGCAGTACTTC
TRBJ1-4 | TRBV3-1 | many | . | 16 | CASSGNWTATNEKLFF | TGTGCCAGCAGCGGAAATTGGACCGCAACTAATGAAAAACTGTTTTTT
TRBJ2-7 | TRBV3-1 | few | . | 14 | CASSQDVGTYEQYF | TGTGCCAGCAGCCAAGATGTAGGGACCTACGAGCAGTACTTC
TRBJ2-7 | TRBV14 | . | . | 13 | CASSPADYSEQYF | TGTGCCAGCAGCCCCGCGGACTATTCCGAGCAGTACTTC
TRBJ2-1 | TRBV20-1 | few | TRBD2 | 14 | CSAKSGVGRNEQFF | TGCAGTGCTAAGAGCGGGGTCGGCCGAAATGAGCAGTTCTTC
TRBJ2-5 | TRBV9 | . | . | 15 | CASSVAKTETETQYF | TGTGCCAGCAGCGTAGCAAAGACAGAGACGGAGACCCAGTACTTC
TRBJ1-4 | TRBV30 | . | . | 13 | CAWSRATNEKLFF | TGTGCCTGGAGCCGTGCAACTAATGAAAAACTGTTTTTT
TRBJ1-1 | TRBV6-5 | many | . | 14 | CASSYSKLSDEAFF | TGTGCCAGCAGTTACTCGAAGTTGTCGGATGAAGCTTTCTTT
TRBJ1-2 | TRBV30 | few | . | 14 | CAWSSLWGAYGYTF | TGTGCCTGGTCCTCCCTTTGGGGGGCCTATGGCTACACCTTC
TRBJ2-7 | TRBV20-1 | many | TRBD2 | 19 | CSARKAVLAGGFIRHEQYF | TGCAGTGCTAGAAAAGCGGTACTAGCGGGGGGATTCATTCGGCACGAGCAGTACTTC
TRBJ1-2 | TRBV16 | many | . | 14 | CASSQFQGTYGYTF | TGTGCCAGCAGCCAATTTCAGGGAACCTATGGCTACACCTTC
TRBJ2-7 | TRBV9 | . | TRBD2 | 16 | CASSGATSGGSGEQYF | TGTGCCAGCAGCGGGGCTACTAGCGGGGGGTCCGGCGAGCAGTACTTC
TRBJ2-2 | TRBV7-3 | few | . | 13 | CASSMTSAGELFF | TGTGCCAGCAGCATGACTAGTGCCGGGGAGCTGTTTTTT
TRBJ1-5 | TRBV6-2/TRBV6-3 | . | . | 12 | CAIQESNQPQHF | TGTGCCATCCAGGAGTCCAATCAGCCCCAGCATTTT
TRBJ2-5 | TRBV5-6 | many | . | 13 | CASSSVIAKTQYF | TGTGCCAGCAGCTCGGTTATTGCAAAGACCCAGTACTTC
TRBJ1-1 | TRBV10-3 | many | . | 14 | CAISPAGGNTEAFF | TGTGCCATCAGCCCAGCGGGCGGGAACACTGAAGCTTTCTTT